Below are 9 T cell receptor beta chains sequenced from a single sample in a study of cytomegalovirus exposure and HLA in healthy donors. Amplification used 60 Vbeta primers and 13 Jbeta primers. Profiled with immunoSEQ multiplex PCR; TCRdb holds only in-frame clones, not every one. The table records approximately 100,000 clones, around three quarters of them present only once. Source material: PBMCs. All receptors derive from a human donor in good health.

The rearrangement uses TRBV19 and TRBJ2-7; 7 bases map to TRBD1. The ends lost 5 bases at V and 2 bases at J; junction bases unmatched: 6. In germline, CDR1 is LNHDA, CDR2 SQIVND (reference sequence). The CDR3 sequence is 14 residues long. CDR3 coding DNA: TGTGCCAGTAGTCCGGGACAGCTAACCTACGAGCAGTACTTC. Protein: CASSPGQLTYEQYF.

This chain joins TRBV18 and TRBJ2-1; D unresolved. Trimming removed 2 bases from V and 0 bases from J, with 8 bases in between. The CDR3 totals 15 residues. Germline values: CDR1 KGHSH, CDR2 LQKENI. In DNA form, the CDR3 reads TGTGCCAGCTCACCAGAGGTTTACTCCTACAATGAGCAGTTCTTC. Amino acids: CASSPEVYSYNEQFF.

The chain links TRBV4-3 to TRBJ2-5, with 16 nucleotides matching TRBD2. Germline V lookup: CDR1 LGHNA, CDR2 YSLEER. V lost 0 bases and J lost 0; bases outside the gene matches: 4. The CDR3 runs to 19 residues. CDR3: CASSQEAGLAGGNQETQYF. CDR3 nucleotide sequence: TGCGCCAGCAGCCAAGAAGCGGGACTAGCGGGGGGGAACCAAGAGACCCAGTACTTC.

The V gene is TRBV6-1, the J gene TRBJ1-5; 8 bases agree with TRBD1. J gave up 9 bases and V 4 bases, and 2 bases lay outside the gene matches. CDR1 is MNHNS, CDR2 SASEGT, per germline. The CDR3 is 12 amino acids. DNA of the CDR3: TGTGCCAGCAGTGCCACAGGGGGGCCCCAGCATTTT. This gives the protein CASSATGGPQHF.

This clone was counted a single time. The chain combines TRBV9 with TRBJ2-2; D uncertain. CDR3 length: 12 amino acids. The V end lost 2 bases, the J end lost 5 bases, and 4 bases lay between the germline ends. Germline loops: CDR1 SGDLS, CDR2 YYNGEE. The DNA of the CDR3 is TGTGCCAGCAGCGTCGGTACCGGGGAGCTGTTTTTT. Translating gives CASSVGTGELFF.

The V call is TRBV28, the J call TRBJ1-5; D may be TRBD1 (6 bases). CDR1 is MDHEN, CDR2 SYDVKM, per germline. V was cut by 8 bases and J by 0 bases, with 11 bases left in between. The CDR3 spans 14 residues. The CDR3 DNA is TGTGCCAGCCGGGACACCCATAGCAATCAGCCCCAGCATTTT. Encoded protein: CASRDTHSNQPQHF.

As to this clone: The sample holds other DNA sequences that translate to the same CDR3. V usage is TRBV30 and J usage is TRBJ1-5; D might be TRBD1 (6 bases). The germline V gene encodes CDR1 GTSNPN and CDR2 SVGIG (reference sequence). V lost 3 bases, J lost 6 bases, and 12 bases lay in between. The CDR3 has 13 amino acids. This chain's CDR3 is CAWSGLGGQPQHF. The DNA for the CDR3 is TGTGCCTGGAGCGGACTAGGGGGTCAGCCCCAGCATTTT. The entire variable domain, with the rest obtained from reference TRBV30 and TRBJ1-5, is as follows: SQTIHQWPATLVQPVGSPLSLECTVEGTSNPNLYWYRQAAGRGLQLLFYSVGIGQISSEVPQNLSASRPQDRQFILSSKKLLLSDSGFYLCAWSGLGGQPQHFGDGTRLSIL.

A note on this clone: The junction departs from the called germline gene at one end, perhaps through a read error. The V call is TRBV7-7, the J call TRBJ2-1; 10 bases align to TRBD2. The CDR3 sequence is 14 residues long. Germline V gives CDR1 SSHAT, CDR2 FNYEAQ (reference sequence). The CDR3 nucleotides read TGTGCTAGCAGCTCAAGCGGGGGGGCCAATGAGCAGTTCTTC. Its translation is CASSSSGGANEQFF.

The chain is built from TRBV28 and TRBJ1-5; 8 positions match TRBD1. Germline CDR1 is MDHEN and CDR2 is SYDVKM. The length of the CDR3 is 15 residues. Trimming cost V 6 bases and J 6 bases; bases outside gene matches: 10. CDR3 in amino acids: CASSEYGQGGQPQHF. As DNA, the CDR3 is TGTGCCAGCAGCGAGTACGGACAGGGAGGTCAGCCCCAGCATTTT.